This entry lists 5 T cell receptor beta chains sequenced from one sample in a study of shared clonotypes between healthy human individuals. This table comes from immunoSEQ multiplex PCR, and its TCRdb copy is limited to in-frame clones, with some not included. The sample has millions of clones, approximately 95% seen once. The sample comprised naive CD4+ T cells from PBMCs. Subset denoted: CD45RA+ positively selected. These receptors originate from a man aged 18 to 29 in good health. Some clones in this sample may be carry-over from other donors' samples.

This chain uses TRBV28 with TRBJ2-7; D unresolved. Per the germline V gene, CDR1 is MDHEN and CDR2 is SYDVKM. The CDR3 covers 15 residues. With 10 bases removed from V and 0 bases from J, the gap between germline ends came to 19 bases. The CDR3 DNA reads as TGTGCCACTATCACGCGGACCGCGAGCTCCTACGAGCAGTACTTC. The encoded protein is CATITRTASSYEQYF.

The rearrangement links TRBV7-6 to TRBJ2-7; possibly TRBD1 or TRBD2 for D (5 bases each). The length of the CDR3 is 13 residues. From germline, CDR1 is SGHVS and CDR2 FNYEAQ. With 5 bases removed from V and 5 bases from J, the gap between germline ends came to 13 bases. The CDR3 reads CASSQGEGHEQYF. CDR3 bases: TGTGCCAGCAGCCAGGGTGAGGGCCACGAGCAGTACTTC. Combining the CDR3 with reference TRBV7-6 and TRBJ2-7 gives the whole variable domain GAGVSQSPRYKVTKRGQDVALRCDPISGHVSLYWYRQALGQGPEFLTYFNYEAQQDKSGLPNDRFSAERPEGSISTLTIQRTEQRDSAMYRCASSQGEGHEQYFGPGTRLTVT.

As regards this clone: Other DNA sequences of this sample code for an identical CDR3. The rearrangement joins TRBV5-1 to TRBJ2-1; D might be TRBD1 or TRBD2, each matching 5 bases. From germline, CDR1 is SGHRS and CDR2 YFSETQ. The CDR3 loop spans 13 amino acids. The V gene lost 4 bases and the J gene lost 5 bases, with 10 bases spanning the gap. The CDR3 protein is CASSPGSNNEQFF. The CDR3 nucleotides read TGCGCCAGCAGCCCAGGGAGCAACAATGAGCAGTTCTTC.

The chain employs TRBV7-3 and TRBJ2-1; TRBD2 matches 10 bases. V dropped 5 bases and J dropped 8; count of bases not matched to a gene: 9. The V gene's germline CDR1 is SGHTA and CDR2 FQGTGA. The CDR3 contains 15 residues. CDR3 sequence reads: CASSPDASGSYEQFF. DNA for the CDR3: TGTGCCAGCAGCCCAGACGCTAGCGGGAGTTATGAGCAGTTCTTC.

This clone showed up just once. The CDR3 DNA is TGTGCCAGCAGCCCCGGGGGGGTACAGAGTACCTACAATGAGCAGTTCTTC. It specifies CASSPGGVQSTYNEQFF. V gene TRBV7-2 combines with J gene TRBJ2-1; 8 bases match TRBD2. V lost 5 bases to trimming and J lost 2 bases; unmatched junction nucleotides: 11. This CDR3 is 17 amino acids long. Germline CDR1 is SGHTA and CDR2 is FQGNSA.